This T cell receptor beta chain derives from a study of cytomegalovirus exposure and HLA in healthy donors. V lost 4 bases to trimming and J lost 8 bases, with 11 bases between them. This CDR3 has 12 residues. The germline V gene has CDR1 SGHAT and CDR2 FQNNGV. The data were produced by immunoSEQ multiplex PCR, yet TCRdb's version contains in-frame clones alone and is incomplete. The profile covers some 110,000 clones, with around 88% appearing a single time and around 1.9% taken by the ten largest. This chain uses TRBV11-2 with TRBJ1-2, with a weak D call TRBD1 (5 bases). The sequenced material came from PBMCs. This clonotype was sampled from a man between 18 and 29 years old in good health and CMV-seronegative. Here the CDR3 reads CASSYTGGGYTF. In DNA, the CDR3 is TGTGCCAGCAGCTATACAGGAGGGGGCTACACCTTC.